This TCR beta chain was sequenced for a study of neurological immune-mediated disorders. Regarding time point: longitudinal time-point 1 (baseline). This clonotype was picked up many times. One entry per CDR3 protein results from TCRdb running MiXCR on the 5' RACE reads. The sample records around 60,000 distinct CDR3 sequences, roughly 10% being singletons. CDR3 length equals 16 residues. V lost 2 bases to trimming and J lost 10 bases; unmatched junction nucleotides: 14. CDR1 is SGHKS, CDR2 YYEKEE, per germline (reference sequence). This sequence joins TRBV5-5 and TRBJ1-1; TRBD1 matches at 10 bases. The receptor was isolated from a male donor with HTLV-1-associated myelopathy (HAM/TSP). The sequenced sample consisted of PBMCs. The CDR3 coding sequence is TGTGCCAGCAGCTTTTCGGCACCCGGACAGGGGGGGAGAGCTTTCTTT. It is translated as CASSFSAPGQGGRAFF.